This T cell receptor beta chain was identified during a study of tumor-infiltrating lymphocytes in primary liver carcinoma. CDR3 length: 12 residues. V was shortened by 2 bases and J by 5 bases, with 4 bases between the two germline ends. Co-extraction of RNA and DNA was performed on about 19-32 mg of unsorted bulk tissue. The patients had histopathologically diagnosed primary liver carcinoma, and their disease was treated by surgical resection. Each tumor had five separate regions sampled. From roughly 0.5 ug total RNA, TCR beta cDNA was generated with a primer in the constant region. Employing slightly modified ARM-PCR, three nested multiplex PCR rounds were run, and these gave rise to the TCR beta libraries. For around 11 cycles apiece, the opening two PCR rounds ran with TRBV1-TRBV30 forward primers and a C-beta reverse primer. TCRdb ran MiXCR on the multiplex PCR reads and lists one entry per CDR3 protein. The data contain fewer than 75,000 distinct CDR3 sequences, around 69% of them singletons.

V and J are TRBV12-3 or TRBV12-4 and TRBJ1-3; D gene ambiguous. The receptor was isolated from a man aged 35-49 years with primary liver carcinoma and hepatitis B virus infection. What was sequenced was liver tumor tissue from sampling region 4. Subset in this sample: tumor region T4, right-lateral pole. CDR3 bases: TGTGCCAGCAGTTTACAAAGAAACACCATATATTTT. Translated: CASSLQRNTIYF.